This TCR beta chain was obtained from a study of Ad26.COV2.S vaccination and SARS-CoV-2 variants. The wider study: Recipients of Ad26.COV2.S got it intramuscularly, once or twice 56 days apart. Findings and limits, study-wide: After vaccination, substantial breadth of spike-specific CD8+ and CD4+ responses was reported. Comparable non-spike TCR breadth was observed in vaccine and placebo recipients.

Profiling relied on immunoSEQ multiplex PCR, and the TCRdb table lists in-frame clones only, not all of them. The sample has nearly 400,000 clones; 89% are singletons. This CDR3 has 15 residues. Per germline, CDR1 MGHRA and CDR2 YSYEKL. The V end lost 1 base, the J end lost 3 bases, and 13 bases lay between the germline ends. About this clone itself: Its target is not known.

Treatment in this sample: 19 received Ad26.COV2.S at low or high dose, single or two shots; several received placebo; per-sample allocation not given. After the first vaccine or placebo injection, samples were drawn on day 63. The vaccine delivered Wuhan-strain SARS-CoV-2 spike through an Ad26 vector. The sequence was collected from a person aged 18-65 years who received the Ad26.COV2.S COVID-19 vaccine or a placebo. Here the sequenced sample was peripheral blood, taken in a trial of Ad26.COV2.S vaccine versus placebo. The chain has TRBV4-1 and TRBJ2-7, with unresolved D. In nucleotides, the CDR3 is TGCGCCAGCAGCCAAGTCCTAGGGTTGAGCTACGAGCAGTACTTC. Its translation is CASSQVLGLSYEQYF.